These 22 T cell receptor beta chains were sequenced from one sample in a study of response to subunit inactivated influenza vaccine listed by TCRdb under 2018. Library preparation employed RT-PCR. TCRdb lists the instrument as Illumina HiSeq 2500. TCRdb itself trimmed the public reads at Q25 with fastp, ran MiXCR and retained productive beta chains. Entries are consolidated by CDR3 protein sequence, retaining the most common genes and DNA. This sample gives roughly 760,000 distinct CDR3 sequences in total; approximately 22% of them show up just once. The top ten clones comprise about a tenth of the sample. Source: PBMCs from blood, taken 5 days after vaccination. Receptor source: a man aged 50 to 60 who received an inactivated influenza vaccine. Donor details come from another sample of the same person, matched by shared clones.

This clonotype was found a few times. The chain recombines TRBV6-6 with TRBJ2-1; D unresolved. The V end lost 8 bases, the J end lost 0 bases, and 8 bases lay between the germline ends. CDR1 is MNHNY, CDR2 SVGAGI, per germline (reference sequence). CDR3 size: 13 residues. The CDR3 reads CASQPSSYNEQFF. The CDR3 coding sequence is TGTGCCAGCCAGCCAAGCTCCTACAATGAGCAGTTCTTC.

The V gene is TRBV4-2, the J gene TRBJ2-3; 7 bases align to TRBD2. The CDR3 is 17 amino acids. Losses at the gene ends were 1 base for V and 6 bases for J; bases not matched to a gene: 13. The V gene's germline CDR1 is LGHNA and CDR2 YNFKEQ. The DNA for the CDR3 is TGTGCCAGCAGCCAAGGATCCGCTAGCGGAGACCAGGATACGCAGTATTTT. Protein product: CASSQGSASGDQDTQYF.

The sample holds a few counts of this clonotype. The chain carries TRBV10-3 and TRBJ2-5; perhaps TRBD1 as D (5 bases). The CDR3 is 14 amino acids. Germline-derived CDR1 and CDR2 are ENHRY and SYGVKD. Trimming took 6 bases from V and 0 from J, leaving 11 bases between them. The CDR3 loop is CAISGQGDQETQYF. CDR3 sequence (DNA): TGTGCCATCAGCGGGCAAGGGGACCAAGAGACCCAGTACTTC.

This rearrangement joins TRBV4-3 to TRBJ2-7; 15 bases map to TRBD2. Per the germline V gene, CDR1 is LGHNA and CDR2 is YSLEER. The CDR3 sequence is 19 residues long. The ends lost 1 base at V and 0 bases at J; junction bases unmatched: 7. Here the CDR3 reads CASSQGTSGRAWGSYEQYF. The CDR3 region has the DNA TGCGCCAGCAGCCAAGGGACTAGCGGGAGGGCCTGGGGCTCCTACGAGCAGTACTTC.

The chain has TRBV2 and TRBJ2-3; 7 positions match TRBD2. The length of the CDR3 is 13 residues. The germline V gene encodes CDR1 SNHLY and CDR2 FYNNEI. Unmatched junction bases numbered 5, after V lost 6 bases and J lost 5 bases. CDR3 sequence reads: CASRWEGIDTQYF. CDR3 DNA: TGTGCCAGCAGGTGGGAGGGCATAGATACGCAGTATTTT.

The rearrangement joins TRBV6-5 to TRBJ1-2; TRBD1 aligns across 7 bases. V shed 6 bases, J shed 3 bases, and the junction held 7 bases outside the gene matches. The CDR3 has 14 residues. Germline CDR1 and CDR2: MNHEY and SVGAGI. CDR3 amino acids: CASSDDRDDYGYTF. CDR3 sequence (DNA): TGTGCCAGCAGCGATGACAGGGATGACTATGGCTACACCTTC.

The CDR3 spells CASSLRPAVYEQYF. CDR3 sequence (DNA): TGTGCCAGCAGCTTACGGCCCGCGGTCTACGAGCAGTACTTC. The chain carries TRBV11-1 and TRBJ2-7, with D unclear. This CDR3 has 14 amino acids. Germline V gene lookup returns CDR1 SGHAT and CDR2 FQDESV (reference sequence). V lost 2 bases and J lost 3, with 11 bases in between. Based on the CDR3 plus reference TRBV11-1 and TRBJ2-7, the full variable domain is EAEVAQSPRYKITEKSQAVAFWCDPISGHATLYWYRQILGQGPELLVQFQDESVVDDSQLPKDRFSAERLKGVDSTLKIQPAELGDSAMYLCASSLRPAVYEQYFGPGTRLTVT.

This chain connects TRBV7-2 to TRBJ1-1; 8 bases line up with TRBD1. V lost 5 bases, J lost 4 bases, and 3 bases stayed unmatched. The CDR3 covers 13 residues. Germline lookup yields CDR1 SGHTA and CDR2 FQGNSA. The CDR3 DNA is TGTGCCAGCAGCGCAGACAGGGGCACTGAAGCTTTCTTT. Translated: CASSADRGTEAFF.

This clonotype was picked up a small number of times. This chain uses TRBV20-1 with TRBJ2-1; 13 bases match TRBD2. Trimming at V came to 2 bases and at J to 8 bases, leaving 9 bases not matched to a gene. Germline loops: CDR1 DFQATT, CDR2 SNEGSKA (reference sequence). CDR3 length equals 16 residues. This chain's CDR3 is CSARTHGLAGDYEQFF. The CDR3 coding sequence is TGCAGTGCTAGAACTCACGGACTAGCGGGAGACTATGAGCAGTTCTTC.

In this sample, this clonotype turned up a few times. The V gene is TRBV7-2, the J gene TRBJ1-5, with no clear D. The ends were cut back, 7 bases at V and 6 bases at J, with 13 bases in the middle. Germline CDR1 is SGHTA and CDR2 is FQGNSA. The CDR3 contains 13 residues. This CDR3 reads CASTLGRAQPQHF. DNA of the CDR3: TGTGCCAGCACCCTCGGGAGGGCTCAGCCCCAGCATTTT.

This clonotype was counted a few times. V gene TRBV6-5 combines with J gene TRBJ1-2, with D uncertain. Germline V gives CDR1 MNHEY, CDR2 SVGAGI. CDR3 length equals 13 residues. Trimming cost V 0 bases and J 8 bases, with 10 bases left between them. The CDR3 DNA follows: TGTGCCAGCAGTTACTCGTGGGAGGGAGGCTACACCTTC. Its protein is CASSYSWEGGYTF.

V gene TRBV24-1 combines with J gene TRBJ1-1; possibly TRBD1 for D (5 bases). This CDR3 region has 12 residues. The ends were cut back, 7 bases at V and 2 bases at J, with 7 bases in the middle. The germline V gene encodes CDR1 KGHDR and CDR2 SFDVKD. CDR3 in amino acids: CATSDSNTEAFF. CDR3 in DNA: TGTGCCACCAGCGACAGTAACACTGAAGCTTTCTTT.

This clonotype came up a few times. This chain links TRBV14 with TRBJ2-2; a possible D gene is TRBD2 (6 bases). The CDR3 sequence is 16 residues long. The V and J ends lost 1 base and 5 bases respectively, with 14 bases between them. Germline CDR1 is SGHDN and CDR2 is FVKESK. The CDR3 DNA sequence: TGTGCCAGCAGCCAAGTGCAGGGAGGATTGACCGGGGAGCTGTTTTTT. Its protein product is CASSQVQGGLTGELFF.

This clonotype has just a few counts. The J gene is TRBJ1-4, the V gene TRBV6-1; D perhaps matches TRBD1 (6 bases). The CDR3 runs to 16 residues. With 6 bases removed from V and 4 bases from J, the gap between germline ends came to 18 bases. CDR1 is MNHNS, CDR2 SASEGT, per germline. The CDR3 sequence: CASSSWAGDLNEKLFF. The CDR3, as DNA: TGTGCCAGCAGCTCCTGGGCAGGGGACCTTAATGAAAAACTGTTTTTT.

This clonotype was seen a few times. This chain uses TRBV6-2 or TRBV6-3 with TRBJ2-3; 11 bases are shared with TRBD2. The CDR3 totals 16 residues. The J segment lost 2 bases and the V segment lost 3 bases, leaving 4 bases of the junction unmatched. Germline-derived CDR1 and CDR2 are MNHEY and SVGEGT. This CDR3 is CASSYRLAGNTDTQYF. CDR3 nucleotide sequence: TGTGCCAGCAGTTATCGACTAGCGGGAAACACAGATACGCAGTATTTT.

The chain uses TRBV11-2 and TRBJ2-3; D uncertain. CDR3 length equals 15 residues. Germline V gene sequence: CDR1 SGHAT, CDR2 FQNNGV. V shed 1 base and J shed 2 bases, with 10 bases lying between them. The CDR3 reads CASSLGLTLTDTQYF. DNA of the CDR3: TGTGCCAGCAGCTTAGGGCTAACCCTCACAGATACGCAGTATTTT.

The V call is TRBV4-2, the J call TRBJ2-3; 12 nucleotides match TRBD2. V lost 1 base and J lost 6; bases outside the gene matches: 5. This CDR3 has 16 amino acids. The germline V gene has CDR1 LGHNA and CDR2 YNFKEQ. The CDR3 loop is CASSQVASGGADTQYF. In nucleotides, the CDR3 is TGTGCCAGCAGCCAAGTAGCTAGCGGGGGGGCGGATACGCAGTATTTT.

This clonotype showed up many times. J is TRBJ2-1 and V is TRBV10-3; the D gene is possibly TRBD2 (6 bases). CDR1 is ENHRY and CDR2 is SYGVKD in the germline V gene. V was shortened by 8 bases and J by 5 bases, with 16 bases between the two germline ends. This CDR3 is 14 amino acids long. The CDR3 protein is CAIGDPAGHNEQFF. CDR3 DNA: TGTGCCATCGGGGACCCGGCGGGGCACAATGAGCAGTTCTTC.

Only a few counts were recorded for this clonotype. J is TRBJ2-1 and V is TRBV4-1; D unclear. Germline values: CDR1 MGHRA, CDR2 YSYEKL. Trimming took 8 bases from V and 5 from J, leaving 16 bases between them. The CDR3 is made up of 14 amino acids. The DNA of the CDR3 is TGCGCCAGCTCCTTTCTGGCACCCAACAATGAGCAGTTCTTC. It specifies CASSFLAPNNEQFF.

This clonotype was counted a few times. This chain uses TRBV24-1 with TRBJ2-1, with D possibly being TRBD2 (5 bases). Germline-derived CDR1 and CDR2 are KGHDR and SFDVKD. Trimming took 0 bases from V and 9 from J, leaving 8 bases between them. This CDR3 is 13 amino acids long. This CDR3 reads CATSDLQRGEQFF. In DNA, the CDR3 is TGTGCCACCAGTGATTTGCAACGGGGTGAGCAGTTCTTC.

This clonotype showed up just a few times. The V call is TRBV20-1, the J call TRBJ2-2; 7 bases line up with TRBD2. The V gene end was trimmed by 3 bases and the J gene end by 4 bases; junction bases not matched to a gene: 8. Germline V gene data show CDR1 as DFQATT and CDR2 as SNEGSKA (reference sequence). The CDR3 extends over 15 amino acids. CDR3 protein: CSARKSSGGTGELFF. The CDR3, as DNA: TGCAGTGCTAGGAAATCTAGCGGAGGCACCGGGGAGCTGTTTTTT.

The gene calls are TRBV29-1 and TRBJ2-3; maybe TRBD1 (6 bases). The CDR3 extends over 12 amino acids. Deletions cut 5 bases from V and 5 bases from J, with 11 bases between. CDR1 is SQVTM, CDR2 ANQGSEA, per germline. CDR3 DNA sequence: TGCAGCGTTACACAGGGAAAAGATACGCAGTATTTT. Its protein product is CSVTQGKDTQYF.